What follows is one T cell receptor (beta chain) and its context. This specimen belongs to a study of cytomegalovirus exposure and HLA in healthy donors. Trimming removed 0 bases from V and 3 bases from J, with 12 bases in between. The CDR3 runs to 15 residues. Germline V CDR1 and CDR2: SGHAT, FQNNGV. Amplification used 60 Vbeta primers and 13 Jbeta primers. Profiled with immunoSEQ multiplex PCR; TCRdb holds only in-frame clones, not every one. The data show around 130,000 clones, 77% seen once. The rearrangement uses TRBV11-2 and TRBJ2-7; weak D call: TRBD2 (5 bases). Specimen: PBMCs. The receptor was isolated from a man between 18 and 29 years old in good health and CMV-seropositive. The CDR3 nucleotides are TGTGCCAGCAGCTTAGAAGGGAGCGATGTCTACGAGCAGTACTTC. This gives the protein CASSLEGSDVYEQYF.